The T cell receptor beta chain under discussion was sequenced for a study of blood T cells in healthy people across ages. Through a sample-barcoded 5' primer and a J-beta primer mix, a second PCR was run for roughly 7 to 12 cycles. Each CDR3 protein gets one entry after TCRdb re-called the 5' RACE reads with MiXCR. The sample has more than 650,000 distinct CDR3 sequences, around half seen once. The receptor's source is an elderly man in good health. The specimen was blood.

CDR3 DNA: TGTGCCAGCAGCTTAGGTGGTAGTCACAGATACGCGTATTTT. It is translated as CASSLGGSHRYAYF. This chain links TRBV11-2 with TRBJ2-3, with D hard to call. Trimming took 1 base from V and 14 from J, leaving 19 bases between them. Germline V gene data show CDR1 as SGHAT and CDR2 as FQNNGV. This CDR3 contains 14 residues.